This TCR beta chain comes out of a study of blood T cell repertoires in COVID-19 (dated by TCRdb to between 2020 and 2021). For context, the study as a whole: Collaborator samples came from the United States, Italy and Spain and covered acute and convalescent phases of COVID-19. The material from the prospective study consisted of cDNA or gDNA derived from T cells, B-cell-depleted T cells, or PBMCs. Deeply sampled blood TCRbeta repertoires from subjects exposed to, actively infected with, or recovered from COVID-19 were included in the dataset. The repertoires were released in a freely available public database meant as a resource for research on the immune response to SARS-CoV-2. Samples came from the ongoing ImmuneRACE study (first 160 participants) plus 1,254 subjects from 6 global collaborators. A de-identified subject ID, COVID-19 status, age in years and sex were almost always included in the sample metadata. Where available, HLA class I and class II types were taken from metadata supplied by the sample provider and were not determined by assay-based typing.

Only a few counts were recorded for this clone. It has no known antigen specificity. Base qualities are missing; no much larger clone stands one base away. The immunoSEQ Assay, a bias-controlled multiplex PCR, was used to amplify TCRbeta CDR3 regions from genomic DNA. In the authors' own workflow: Within the assay, amplification of reference gene primers was used to estimate how many nucleated cells each sample contained. To quantify the absolute abundance of each unique TCRbeta CDR3 rearrangement, sequence reads were collapsed and filtered. For each sample, productive Simpson clonality was calculated by taking the square root of Simpson's diversity index across productive rearrangements. TCRdb holds this immuneACCESS table with in-frame rearrangements only. Some clones are missing; in checked studies, unresolved V genes explain under half, and the rest has no known cause. Clonal size and the V and J genes are those of that table, whereas D and trimming came from the DNA. Across this sample there are about 140,000 clones, with roughly 89% seen only once. The ten largest clones represent approximately 4.2% of the sample.

The study at large found these results: Clinical and demographic metadata were provided uncurated, with the amount varying by source and participant.

The collaborating institutions used their own protocols to collect whole blood in K2EDTA tubes. Collaborator samples were shipped for TCRbeta analysis as frozen whole blood, isolated PBMCs, or DNA extracted from either sample type. Including cysteine and phenylalanine, the CDR3 has 15 amino acids. Only the CDR3 part of the read is kept: 45 bases, read in frame from the first base. Ends trimmed: V by 1 base, J by 3 bases; bases unmatched to a gene: 6. Reading the germline V gene (reference sequence) gives CDR1 LNHNV and CDR2 YYDKDF. Specimen: peripheral blood. The receptor's source is a woman in her thirties or forties with acute or convalescent COVID-19. The V gene is TRBV15 and the J gene is TRBJ2-7; a stretch of 7 junction bases matches TRBD1. In nucleotides, the sequence is TGTGCCACCAGCAGAGGGGACAGCAGAATCTACGAGCAGTACTTC. Translated, it reads CATSRGDSRIYEQYF.